One T cell receptor beta chain is described in this entry. No antigen is known for it. Base qualities were left out, and no much larger clone turns up one base away. Libraries were built with 5' RACE. TCRdb lists the instrument as Illumina HiSeq 2500. A second about 7 to 11 cycle PCR used a sample-barcoded 5' primer and a J-beta primer mix. Each TCR beta cDNA molecule received a unique molecular identifier from a template-switch 5' adaptor carrying 12 random nucleotides. At least 2.5 million CDR3-containing paired-end reads were obtained from each sample. First-strand cDNA synthesis was performed from all RNA using the Mint cDNA synthesis kit, with priming by a TRBC-specific oligonucleotide. Following uracil-DNA glycosylase treatment, all cDNA underwent a first 18-cycle PCR with the universal primers M1SS and BC2_uni_R. Per the authors' processing: For normalization, 1 million high-quality reads were randomly selected from each sample, with every read carrying a distinct molecular identifier. Instead of being binned into consensus sequences, reads that shared molecular identifiers were thrown out. CDR3 identification, clonotype clustering and error correction used MiTCR with a Q25 quality threshold and the strictest error-elimination algorithm. A nonparametric unseen species model with Euler transformation was used to estimate a lower bound on total TCR beta diversity. The public reads were run again by TCRdb, first through fastp at Q25 and then through MiXCR, and only productive beta chains were kept. Every distinct CDR3 protein forms one entry, paired with its most common genes and DNA. In this record, the V and J calls reflect TCRdb's handling and not the investigators' own analysis. The table for this sample lists about 1.6 million distinct CDR3 sequences; about 32% of them were counted only once. About 10% of the sample rests with the top ten.

The data belong to a study of blood T cells in healthy people across ages (dated by TCRdb to about 2015). With regard to the full study: Template switching captured roughly one uniquely barcoded TCR beta cDNA molecule per two T cells in model experiments. Age-related changes in TCR beta repertoire diversity were measured in the study by deep sequencing normalized with unique cDNA molecular identifiers. Four age groups were formed from the donors: young (average approximately 15 years), middle-aged (approximately 40), aged (62) and long-lived (roughly 81). Donors of different ages were randomly distributed across sequencing lanes to avoid experimental bias. Using the same blood draw, the study looked at two additional independent replicas of 1 million unique cDNA reads for two donors, one aged 18 to 30 and the other aged 80 or older.

Study-level results and caveats: Total diversity estimates from one million sequenced T cells were considered lower bounds and underestimates. Bulk unsorted PBMC profiling prevented conclusive comparison of naive and antigen-experienced compartments. Donor CMV infection status was unknown, potentially confounding age-related changes in expanded clonotypes. Compared with the aged group, the long-lived group had more naive CD4+ T cells, fewer expanded clones and increased TCR diversity, suggesting age selection. Observed TCR beta diversity per million T cells fell roughly linearly with age, and a significant reduction was already apparent by age roughly 40. The percentage of naive T cells measured by flow cytometry correlated strongly with observed TCR beta diversity.

The donors were 40 or so Caucasian individuals from Russia, aged 6 to 90 years, who were systemically healthy. About 9.6 milliliters of peripheral blood were collected from each donor into EDTA-treated Vacutainer tubes. Ficoll-Paque density-gradient centrifugation was used to isolate PBMCs, with at least 6 million per sample. Trizol reagent was used to extract total RNA from the PBMCs, yielding at least 6 micrograms per sample. For every donor, flow cytometry on a PBMC aliquot measured the percentage of naive CD45RAhigh/CD27high T cells. The CDR3, cysteine through phenylalanine, is 13 amino acids long. Kept here is only the CDR3 DNA, which spans 39 bases and is read in frame from base 1. Taken from the germline V gene, the CDR1 and CDR2 loops are SGHDN and FVKESK. Trimming at the junction amounts to 0 bases on V and 10 bases on J, and the germline ends lie 13 bases apart.

The V gene is TRBV14 and the J gene is TRBJ2-7, with no confidently assigned D gene. This TCR was recovered from a woman aged 25 to 39 in good health. The sample comprised blood. The CDR3 in this case is CASSQESGVSQYF. Read as DNA, the sequence is TGTGCCAGCAGCCAAGAGAGTGGGGTCAGTCAGTACTTC. Here the CDR3 is joined to the reference TRBV14 and TRBJ2-7 genes, and the full variable domain is: EAGVTQFPSHSVIEKGQTVTLRCDPISGHDNLYWYRRVMGKEIKFLLHFVKESKQDESGMPNNRFLAERTGGTYSTLKVQPAELEDSGVYFCASSQESGVSQYFGPGTRLTVT.